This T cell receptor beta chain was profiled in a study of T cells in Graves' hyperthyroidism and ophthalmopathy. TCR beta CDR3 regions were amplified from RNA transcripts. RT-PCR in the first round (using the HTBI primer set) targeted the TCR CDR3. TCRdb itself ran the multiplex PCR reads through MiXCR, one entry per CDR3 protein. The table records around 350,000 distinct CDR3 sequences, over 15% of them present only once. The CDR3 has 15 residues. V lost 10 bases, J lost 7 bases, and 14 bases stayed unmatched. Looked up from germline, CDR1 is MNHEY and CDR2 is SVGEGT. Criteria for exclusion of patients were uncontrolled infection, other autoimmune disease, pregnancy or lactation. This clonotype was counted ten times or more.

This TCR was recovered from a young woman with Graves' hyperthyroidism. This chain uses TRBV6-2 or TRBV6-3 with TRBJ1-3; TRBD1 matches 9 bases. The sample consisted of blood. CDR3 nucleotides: TGTGCCACCCTCCTCGAGGGACAGGGAAGGAACACCATATATTTT. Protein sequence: CATLLEGQGRNTIYF.